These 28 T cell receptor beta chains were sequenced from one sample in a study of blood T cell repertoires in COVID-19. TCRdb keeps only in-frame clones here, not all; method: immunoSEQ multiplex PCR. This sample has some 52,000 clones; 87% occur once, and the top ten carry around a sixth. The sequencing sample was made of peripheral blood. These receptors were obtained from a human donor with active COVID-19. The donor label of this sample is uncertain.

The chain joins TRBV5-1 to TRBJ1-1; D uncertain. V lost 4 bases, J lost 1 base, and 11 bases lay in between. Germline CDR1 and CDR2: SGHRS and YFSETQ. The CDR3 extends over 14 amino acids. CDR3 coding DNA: TGCGCCAGCAGCCAAGATCTGAGGAACACTGAAGCTTTCTTT. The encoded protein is CASSQDLRNTEAFF.

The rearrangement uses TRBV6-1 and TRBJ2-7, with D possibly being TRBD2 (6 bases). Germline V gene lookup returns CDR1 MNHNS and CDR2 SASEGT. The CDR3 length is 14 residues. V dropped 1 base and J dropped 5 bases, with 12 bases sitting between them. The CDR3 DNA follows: TGTGCCAGCAGTGAAGTCGCGGGGTTCGACGAGCAGTACTTC. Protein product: CASSEVAGFDEQYF.

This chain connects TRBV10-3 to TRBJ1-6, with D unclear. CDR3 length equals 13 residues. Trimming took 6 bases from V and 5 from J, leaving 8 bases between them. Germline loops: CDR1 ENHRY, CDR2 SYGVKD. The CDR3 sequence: CAIRGLNNSPLHF. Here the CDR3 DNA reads TGTGCCATCAGGGGCCTAAATAATTCACCCCTCCACTTT.

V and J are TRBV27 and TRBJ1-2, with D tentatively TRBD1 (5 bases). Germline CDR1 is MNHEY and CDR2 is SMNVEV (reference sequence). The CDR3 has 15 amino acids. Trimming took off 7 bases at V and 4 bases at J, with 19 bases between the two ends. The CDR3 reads CASTPRGGSRYGYTF. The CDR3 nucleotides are TGTGCCAGCACTCCTCGGGGGGGATCCCGCTATGGCTACACCTTC.

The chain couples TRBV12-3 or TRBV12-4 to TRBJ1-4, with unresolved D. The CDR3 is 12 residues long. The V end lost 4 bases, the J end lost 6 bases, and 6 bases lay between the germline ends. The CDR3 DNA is TGTGCCAGCAGTTCCCTAGATGAAAAACTGTTTTTT. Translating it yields CASSSLDEKLFF.

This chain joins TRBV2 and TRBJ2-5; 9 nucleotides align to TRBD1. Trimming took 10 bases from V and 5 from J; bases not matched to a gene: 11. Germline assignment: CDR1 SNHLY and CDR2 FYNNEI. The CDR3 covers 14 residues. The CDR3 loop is CAIHLQGASETQYF. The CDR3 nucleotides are TGTGCCATTCACTTACAGGGGGCAAGTGAGACCCAGTACTTC.

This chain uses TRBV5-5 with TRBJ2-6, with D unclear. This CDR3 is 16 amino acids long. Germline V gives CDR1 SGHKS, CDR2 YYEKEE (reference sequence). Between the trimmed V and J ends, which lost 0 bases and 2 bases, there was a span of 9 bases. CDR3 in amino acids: CASSLGSIPGANVLTF. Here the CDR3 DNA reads TGTGCCAGCAGCTTGGGTTCTATCCCTGGGGCCAACGTCCTGACTTTC.

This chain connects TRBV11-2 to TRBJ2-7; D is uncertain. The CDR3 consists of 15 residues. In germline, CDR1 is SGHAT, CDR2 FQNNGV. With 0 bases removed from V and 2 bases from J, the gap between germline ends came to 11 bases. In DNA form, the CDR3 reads TGTGCCAGCAGCTTAGATCTCTTAGCCACCTACGAGCAGTACTTC. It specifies CASSLDLLATYEQYF.

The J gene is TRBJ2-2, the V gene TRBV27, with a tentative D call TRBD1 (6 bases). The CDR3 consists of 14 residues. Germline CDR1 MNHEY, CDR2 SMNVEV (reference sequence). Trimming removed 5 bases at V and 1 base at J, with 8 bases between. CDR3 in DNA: TGTGCCAGCAGTCAACAGGGGAACACCGGGGAGCTGTTTTTT. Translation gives CASSQQGNTGELFF.

Here the CDR3 DNA reads TGTGCCAGTAGTGCGTCCCTCTCCTACGAGCAGTACTTC. Translating gives CASSASLSYEQYF. The chain joins TRBV19 to TRBJ2-7, with D unresolved. This CDR3 contains 13 residues. Trimming removed 5 bases from V and 0 bases from J, with 8 bases in between. CDR1 and CDR2 (germline): LNHDA, SQIVND (reference sequence).

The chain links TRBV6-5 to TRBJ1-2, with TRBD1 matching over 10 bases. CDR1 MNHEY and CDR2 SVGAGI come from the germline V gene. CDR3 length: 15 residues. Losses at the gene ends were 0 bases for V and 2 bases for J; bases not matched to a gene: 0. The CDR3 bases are TGTGCCAGCAGTTACTCGGGACAGGGGAACTATGGCTACACCTTC. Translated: CASSYSGQGNYGYTF.

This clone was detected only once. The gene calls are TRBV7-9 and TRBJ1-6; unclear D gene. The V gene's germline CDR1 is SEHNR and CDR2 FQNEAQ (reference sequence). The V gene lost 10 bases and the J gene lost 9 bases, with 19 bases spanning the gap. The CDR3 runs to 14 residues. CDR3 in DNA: TGTGCCACAAGGGAGTGGGTTGACGTTTCACCCCTCCACTTT. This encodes CATREWVDVSPLHF.

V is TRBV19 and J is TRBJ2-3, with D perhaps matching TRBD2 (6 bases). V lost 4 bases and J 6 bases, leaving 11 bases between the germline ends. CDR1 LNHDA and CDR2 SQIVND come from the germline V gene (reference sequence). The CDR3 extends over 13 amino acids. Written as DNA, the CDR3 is TGTGCCAGTAGTACAGGGACTCCTGATACGCAGTATTTT. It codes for CASSTGTPDTQYF.

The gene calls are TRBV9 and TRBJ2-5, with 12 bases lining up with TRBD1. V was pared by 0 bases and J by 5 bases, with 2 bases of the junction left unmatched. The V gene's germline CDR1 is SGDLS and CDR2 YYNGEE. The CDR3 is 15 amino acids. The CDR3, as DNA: TGTGCCAGCAGCGTAGGGGACAGGGGGCTTGAGACCCAGTACTTC. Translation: CASSVGDRGLETQYF.

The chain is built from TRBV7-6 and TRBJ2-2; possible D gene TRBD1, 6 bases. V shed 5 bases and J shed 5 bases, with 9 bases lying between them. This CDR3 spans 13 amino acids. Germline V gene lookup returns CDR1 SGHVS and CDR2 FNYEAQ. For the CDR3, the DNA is TGTGCCAGCAGCCAAGGACAGACCGGGGAGCTGTTTTTT. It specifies CASSQGQTGELFF.

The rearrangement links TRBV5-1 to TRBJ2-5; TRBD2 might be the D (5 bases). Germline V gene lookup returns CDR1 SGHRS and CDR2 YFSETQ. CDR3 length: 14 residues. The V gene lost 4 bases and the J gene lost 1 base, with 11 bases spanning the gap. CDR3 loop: CASSQGLTQETQYF. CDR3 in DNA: TGCGCCAGCAGCCAAGGACTCACCCAAGAGACCCAGTACTTC. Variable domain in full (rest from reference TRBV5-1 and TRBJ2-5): KAGVTQTPRYLIKTRGQQVTLSCSPISGHRSVSWYQQTPGQGLQFLFEYFSETQRNKGNFPGRFSGRQFSNSRSEMNVSTLELGDSALYLCASSQGLTQETQYFGPGTRLLVL.

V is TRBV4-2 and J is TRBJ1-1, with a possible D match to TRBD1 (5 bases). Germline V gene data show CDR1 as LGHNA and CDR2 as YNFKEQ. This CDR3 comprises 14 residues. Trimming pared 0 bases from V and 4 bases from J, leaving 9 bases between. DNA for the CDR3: TGTGCCAGCAGCCAAGACAGGGTAGGCACTGAAGCTTTCTTT. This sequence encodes CASSQDRVGTEAFF.

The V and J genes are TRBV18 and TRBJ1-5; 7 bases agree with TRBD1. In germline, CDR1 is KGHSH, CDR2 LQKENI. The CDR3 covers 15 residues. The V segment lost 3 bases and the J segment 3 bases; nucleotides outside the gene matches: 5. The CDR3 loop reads CASSPPGTDNQPQHF. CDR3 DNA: TGTGCCAGCTCACCGCCCGGGACAGACAATCAGCCCCAGCATTTT.

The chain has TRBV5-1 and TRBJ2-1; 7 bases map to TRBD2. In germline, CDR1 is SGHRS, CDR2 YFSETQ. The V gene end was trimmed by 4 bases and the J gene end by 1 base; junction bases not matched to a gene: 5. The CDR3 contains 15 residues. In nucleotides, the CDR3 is TGCGCCAGCAGCCCGGGCGGGGGTTCCTACAATGAGCAGTTCTTC. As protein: CASSPGGGSYNEQFF.

The CDR3 DNA follows: TGTGCCAGCAGGTACACCGGGACTAGCGGGGGGCAGCAGTTCTTC. Translation gives CASRYTGTSGGQQFF. This sequence joins TRBV6-2 or TRBV6-3 and TRBJ2-1; TRBD2 agrees at 15 bases. CDR3 length equals 15 residues. Germline values: CDR1 MNHEY, CDR2 SVGEGT. The V segment lost 6 bases and the J segment 11 bases; nucleotides outside the gene matches: 8.

The CDR3 loop is CASSRRVSGANVLTF. CDR3 nucleotides: TGCGCCAGCTCGCGCAGGGTGTCTGGGGCCAACGTCCTGACTTTC. This chain uses TRBV4-1 with TRBJ2-6; maybe TRBD1 (5 bases). The CDR3 runs 15 residues. Trimming left V 8 bases short and J 1 base short, with 12 bases between. Germline values: CDR1 MGHRA, CDR2 YSYEKL.

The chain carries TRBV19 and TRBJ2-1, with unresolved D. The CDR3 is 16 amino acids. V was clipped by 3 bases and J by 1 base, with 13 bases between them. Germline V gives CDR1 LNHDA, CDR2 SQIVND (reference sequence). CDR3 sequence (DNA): TGTGCCAGTAGTATGTGGGTCGACTCATCCTACAATGAGCAGTTCTTC. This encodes CASSMWVDSSYNEQFF.

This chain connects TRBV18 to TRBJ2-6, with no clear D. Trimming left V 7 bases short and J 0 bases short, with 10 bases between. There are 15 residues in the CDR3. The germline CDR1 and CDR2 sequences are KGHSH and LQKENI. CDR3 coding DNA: TGTGCCAGCTTTGGGCCCTTCTCTGGGGCCAACGTCCTGACTTTC. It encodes CASFGPFSGANVLTF.

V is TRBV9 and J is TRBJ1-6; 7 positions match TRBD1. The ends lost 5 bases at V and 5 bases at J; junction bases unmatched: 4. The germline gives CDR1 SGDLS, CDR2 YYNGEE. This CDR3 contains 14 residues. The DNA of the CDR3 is TGTGCCAGCAGTACCACAGGGGATAATTCACCCCTCCACTTT. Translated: CASSTTGDNSPLHF. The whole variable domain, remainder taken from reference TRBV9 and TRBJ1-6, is DSGVTQTPKHLITATGQRVTLRCSPRSGDLSVYWYQQSLDQGLQFLIQYYNGEERAKGNILERFSAQQFPDLHSELNLSSLELGDSALYFCASSTTGDNSPLHFGNGTRLTVT.

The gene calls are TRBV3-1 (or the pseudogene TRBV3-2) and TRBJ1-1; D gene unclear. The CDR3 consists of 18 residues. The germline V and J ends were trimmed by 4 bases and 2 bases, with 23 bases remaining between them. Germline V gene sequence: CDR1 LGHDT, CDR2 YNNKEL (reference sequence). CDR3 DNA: TGTGCCAGCAGCCTCCACCCCCCCCCACGCCGTAGTAACACTGAAGCTTTCTTT. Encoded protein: CASSLHPPPRRSNTEAFF.

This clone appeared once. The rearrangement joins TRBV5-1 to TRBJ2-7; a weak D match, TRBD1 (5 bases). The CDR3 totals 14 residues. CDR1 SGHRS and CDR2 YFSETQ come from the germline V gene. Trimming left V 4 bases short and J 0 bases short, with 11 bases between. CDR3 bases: TGCGCCAGCAGCGTAGGGGCCCGCTCCTACGAGCAGTACTTC. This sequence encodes CASSVGARSYEQYF.

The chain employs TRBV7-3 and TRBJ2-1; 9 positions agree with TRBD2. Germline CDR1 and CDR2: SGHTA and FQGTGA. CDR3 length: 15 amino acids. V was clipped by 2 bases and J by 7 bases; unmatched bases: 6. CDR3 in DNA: TGTGCCAGCAGCTTAGCGGGGGGGCCTCGAAATGAGCAGTTCTTC. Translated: CASSLAGGPRNEQFF.

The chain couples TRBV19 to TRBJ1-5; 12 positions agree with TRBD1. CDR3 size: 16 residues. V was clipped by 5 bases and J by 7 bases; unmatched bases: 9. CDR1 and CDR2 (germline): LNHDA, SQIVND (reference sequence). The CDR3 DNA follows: TGTGCCAGTAGTGGACGGGACAGGGGGCTTGAACAGCCCCAGCATTTT. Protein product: CASSGRDRGLEQPQHF.